The present T cell receptor beta chain was sequenced within a study of control samples from healthy donors and cancer patients. The CDR3 has 14 residues. Germline-derived CDR1 and CDR2 are LNHDA and SQIVND (reference sequence). The J segment lost 2 bases and the V segment lost 2 bases, leaving 2 bases of the junction unmatched. Sequencing used immunoSEQ multiplex PCR; TCRdb keeps in-frame clones, though not all of them. The sample contains around 79,000 clones, over 85% of which appear only once. The clonotype comes from a woman in her thirties or forties with lung cancer. This chain uses TRBV19 with TRBJ1-1, with TRBD1 matching over 7 bases. Sequenced material: PBMCs. DNA of the CDR3: TGTGCCAGTAGTATAACAGGGGTAAACACTGAAGCTTTCTTT. Amino acids: CASSITGVNTEAFF.